Shown below are 16 T cell receptor beta chains from a single sample sequenced in a study of long-term antiretroviral therapy in people with HIV. The libraries were made with immunoSEQ v3.0 at survey level. Using immunoSEQ multiplex PCR, the repertoire was profiled, and TCRdb retains in-frame clones only, with some absent. The data contain around 21,000 clones, 80% to 85% of them singletons. Sequencing was performed on unsorted PBMCs, taken 0.1 years before starting antiretroviral therapy. These receptors all come from a man aged 35-49 years with HIV.

The rearrangement uses TRBV9 and TRBJ1-4; no clear D gene. Trimming removed 7 bases at V and 4 bases at J, with 8 bases between. Looked up from germline, CDR1 is SGDLS and CDR2 is YYNGEE. This CDR3 is 12 amino acids long. The CDR3 bases are TGTGCCAGCGGCCGGGGTAATGAAAAACTGTTTTTT. Protein: CASGRGNEKLFF.

This sequence joins TRBV5-6 and TRBJ2-1, with D tentatively TRBD1 (6 bases). CDR1 SGHDT and CDR2 YYEEEE come from the germline V gene. With 1 base removed from V and 4 bases from J, the gap between germline ends came to 9 bases. There are 14 residues in the CDR3. In DNA form, the CDR3 reads TGTGCCAGCAGCTTGCGACAGGTATACAATGAGCAGTTCTTC. This codes for CASSLRQVYNEQFF.

This clone has a single count. The junction does not match germline at one end; this may be a read error. V gene TRBV7-7 combines with J gene TRBJ2-5; the match to TRBD1 covers 8 bases. The CDR3 is made up of 14 amino acids. The germline gives CDR1 SSHAT, CDR2 FNYEAQ (reference sequence). CDR3 residues: CASSRGQGSGTQYF. As DNA, the CDR3 is TGTGCTAGCAGCCGCGGACAGGGCTCAGGGACCCAGTACTTC. The entire variable domain, with the rest obtained from reference TRBV7-7 and TRBJ2-5, is as follows: GAGVSQSPRYKVTKRGQDVTLRCDPISSHATLYWYQQALGQGPEFLTYFNYEAQPDKSGLPSDRFSAERPEGSISTLTIQRTEQRDSAMYRCASSRGQGSGTQYFGPGTRLLVL.

There are a few counts of this clone. The chain couples TRBV5-5 to TRBJ2-7; tentatively, D is TRBD2 (6 bases). The CDR3 runs 14 residues. Germline V gives CDR1 SGHKS, CDR2 YYEKEE (reference sequence). Trimming cost V 2 bases and J 0 bases, with 9 bases left between them. The CDR3 region has the DNA TGTGCCAGCAGCTTCTCGGGGGTCTCCTACGAGCAGTACTTC. Protein product: CASSFSGVSYEQYF.

The chain recombines TRBV6-6 with TRBJ1-2; no definite D call. V was shortened by 6 bases and J by 3 bases, with 14 bases between the two germline ends. The CDR3 runs 14 residues. Germline V gene data show CDR1 as MNHNY and CDR2 as SVGAGI (reference sequence). CDR3 region: CASRSGGVDYGYTF. Here the CDR3 DNA reads TGTGCCAGCAGATCGGGTGGGGTGGACTATGGCTACACCTTC.

CDR3 sequence reads: CAISEPGTSGRDEQYF. The CDR3 region has the DNA TGTGCCATCAGTGAGCCCGGGACTAGCGGGAGGGATGAGCAGTACTTC. This rearrangement joins TRBV10-3 to TRBJ2-7, with 16 positions matching TRBD2. Per the germline V gene, CDR1 is ENHRY and CDR2 is SYGVKD. V lost 2 bases and J lost 7; bases outside the gene matches: 5. The CDR3 covers 16 residues.

V usage is TRBV4-1 and J usage is TRBJ2-7; D is possibly TRBD1 (5 bases). Trimming shortened V by 1 base and J by 7 bases, and 11 bases separated the two germline ends. Germline V CDR1 and CDR2: MGHRA, YSYEKL. The CDR3 extends over 13 amino acids. The CDR3 coding sequence is TGCGCCAGCAGCCAAGTACTGGGGCCGGAGCAGTACTTC. It specifies CASSQVLGPEQYF.

The V and J genes are TRBV7-2 and TRBJ2-3; 8 nucleotides align to TRBD2. The CDR3 covers 16 residues. V gave up 0 bases and J gave up 0 bases; unmatched junction bases: 2. Germline CDR1 and CDR2: SGHTA and FQGNSA. For the CDR3, the DNA is TGTGCCAGCAGCTTAGCGGGCGGGGGGAGCACAGATACGCAGTATTTT. It translates to CASSLAGGGSTDTQYF.

The chain has TRBV11-2 and TRBJ2-5; D unclear. Trimming cost V 4 bases and J 7 bases, with 7 bases left between them. Per the germline V gene, CDR1 is SGHAT and CDR2 is FQNNGV. The CDR3 totals 11 residues. The DNA of the CDR3 is TGTGCCAGCAGCTCGAGAAGGACCCAGTACTTC. Translating it yields CASSSRRTQYF.

V gene TRBV21-1 combines with J gene TRBJ2-5; the table calls TRBD2, which could not be checked here. TRBV21-1 counts as a pseudogene. The CDR3 consists of 16 residues. CDR3 in DNA: TGTGCCAGCAGCATAACAACCGGGACTCCTCAAGAGACCCAGTACTTC. The encoded protein is CASSITTGTPQETQYF.

The chain joins TRBV6-5 to TRBJ1-3; no firm D call. CDR1 is MNHEY, CDR2 SVGAGI, per germline. The CDR3 runs to 14 residues. Trimming cost V 4 bases and J 0 bases, with 7 bases left between them. The DNA for the CDR3 is TGTGCCAGCAGTTCCCCCTTCTCTGGAAACACCATATATTTT. Translating it yields CASSSPFSGNTIYF.

J is TRBJ2-3 and V is TRBV18; TRBD2 might be the D (5 bases). Trimming took off 1 base at V and 4 bases at J, with 12 bases between the two ends. Germline V gene sequence: CDR1 KGHSH, CDR2 LQKENI. The CDR3 runs to 15 residues. CDR3 residues: CASSPQFGRADTQYF. The CDR3 region has the DNA TGTGCCAGCTCACCACAATTTGGGCGGGCAGATACGCAGTATTTT.

The chain is built from TRBV28 and TRBJ2-7; 9 bases are a match to TRBD2. This CDR3 is 15 amino acids long. Germline V gives CDR1 MDHEN, CDR2 SYDVKM. V was clipped by 5 bases and J by 4 bases; unmatched bases: 9. This CDR3 is CASSTPGLAVYEQYF. The DNA for the CDR3 is TGTGCCAGCAGTACCCCGGGACTAGCAGTTTACGAGCAGTACTTC. The complete variable domain, with remaining parts taken from reference TRBV28 and TRBJ2-7, reads DVKVTQSSRYLVKRTGEKVFLECVQDMDHENMFWYRQDPGLGLRLIYFSYDVKMKEKGDIPEGYSVSREKKERFSLILESASTNQTSMYLCASSTPGLAVYEQYFGPGTRLTVT.

The rearrangement uses TRBV25-1 and TRBJ1-1; the D gene is possibly TRBD1 (6 bases). The CDR3 sequence is 15 residues long. V lost 6 bases and J lost 1, with 15 bases in between. Germline-derived CDR1 and CDR2 are MGHDK and SYGVNS. The CDR3 loop reads CASRKTGSPNTEAFF. For the CDR3, the DNA is TGTGCCAGCAGAAAAACAGGGTCTCCGAACACTGAAGCTTTCTTT.

The chain has TRBV28 and TRBJ2-7; 12 nucleotides align to TRBD2. V lost 3 bases, J lost 0 bases, and 0 bases stayed unmatched. Per germline, CDR1 MDHEN and CDR2 SYDVKM. The CDR3 consists of 15 residues. Written as DNA, the CDR3 is TGTGCCAGCAGTTTGACTAGCGGGGGCTCCTACGAGCAGTACTTC. The encoded protein is CASSLTSGGSYEQYF.

V usage is TRBV19 and J usage is TRBJ1-1; 8 bases line up with TRBD1. Germline V gene lookup returns CDR1 LNHDA and CDR2 SQIVND (reference sequence). CDR3 length equals 16 residues. The J segment lost 5 bases and the V segment lost 4 bases, leaving 12 bases of the junction unmatched. The CDR3 DNA sequence: TGTGCCAGTAGTACCGGACAGGGCAGGGTGAGGACTGAAGCTTTCTTT. This translates into CASSTGQGRVRTEAFF.